In this sample, the clone carrying this T cell receptor (beta chain) turned up many times. The authors ran a second PCR of about 7 to 11 cycles using a sample-barcoded 5' primer and a J-beta primer mix. TCRdb processed the 5' RACE reads anew with MiXCR; each CDR3 protein has one entry. The sample holds around 2 million distinct CDR3 sequences, 35% to 50% seen once. There are 14 residues in the CDR3. Looked up from germline, CDR1 is SGHVS and CDR2 is FNYEAQ. Losses at the gene ends were 4 bases for V and 7 bases for J; bases not matched to a gene: 8. This entry comes from a study of blood T cells in healthy people across ages. Every donor gave 9 to 10 milliliters of peripheral blood.

The sample consisted of blood. The chain uses TRBV7-6 and TRBJ1-2, with 8 nucleotides matching TRBD1. The TCR comes from a human donor in good health. Here the CDR3 reads CASSSPGGSGGYTF. The CDR3, as DNA: TGTGCCAGCAGCTCGCCAGGGGGCTCTGGTGGCTACACCTTC.